There are a few counts of the clone carrying this T cell receptor (beta chain). Germline lookup yields CDR1 SGHDT and CDR2 YYEEEE. The V end lost 5 bases, the J end lost 6 bases, and 18 bases lay between the germline ends. The CDR3 contains 15 residues. This entry comes from a study of blood T cell repertoires in COVID-19. Overall study context: Samples taken during acute and convalescent COVID-19 were collected in the United States, Italy and Spain. The analysed material was cDNA or gDNA that came from T cells, B-cell-depleted T cells, or PBMCs.

Only in-frame clones appear in the TCRdb table, and some are missing; sequencing was by immunoSEQ multiplex PCR. The sample comprises under 150,000 clones, 85% of which are singletons, and roughly 6.4% rests with the top ten. Cohort 3 recovery required two negative PCRs, clearance, or symptom resolution. The clonotype was recovered from a woman in her thirties or forties who had recovered from COVID-19. The sample comprised PBMCs or T cells enriched from blood (not recorded which). The rearrangement joins TRBV5-6 to TRBJ1-3; D gene unclear. CDR3 sequence reads: CASSWGGGQANTIYF. The CDR3 DNA reads as TGTGCCAGCAGTTGGGGAGGAGGGCAGGCAAACACCATATATTTT.